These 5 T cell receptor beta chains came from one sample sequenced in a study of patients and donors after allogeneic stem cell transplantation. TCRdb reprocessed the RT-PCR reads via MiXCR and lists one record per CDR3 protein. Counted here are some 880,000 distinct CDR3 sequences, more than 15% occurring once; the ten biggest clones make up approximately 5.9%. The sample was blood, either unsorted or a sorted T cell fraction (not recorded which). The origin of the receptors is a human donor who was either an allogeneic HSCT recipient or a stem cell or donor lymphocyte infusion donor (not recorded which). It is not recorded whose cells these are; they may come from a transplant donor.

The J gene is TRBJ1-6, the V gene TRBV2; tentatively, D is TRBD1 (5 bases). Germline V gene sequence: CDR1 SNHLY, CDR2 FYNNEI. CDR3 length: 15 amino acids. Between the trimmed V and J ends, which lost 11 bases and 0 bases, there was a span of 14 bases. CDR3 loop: CAEGRESSYNSPLHF. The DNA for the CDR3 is TGTGCCGAGGGGAGGGAAAGCTCCTATAATTCACCCCTCCACTTT.

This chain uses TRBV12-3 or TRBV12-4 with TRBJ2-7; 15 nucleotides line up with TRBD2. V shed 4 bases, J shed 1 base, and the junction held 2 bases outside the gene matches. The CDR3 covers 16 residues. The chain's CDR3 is CASSSGTSGRSYEQYF. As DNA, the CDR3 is TGTGCCAGCAGTTCAGGGACTAGCGGGAGGTCCTACGAGCAGTACTTC.

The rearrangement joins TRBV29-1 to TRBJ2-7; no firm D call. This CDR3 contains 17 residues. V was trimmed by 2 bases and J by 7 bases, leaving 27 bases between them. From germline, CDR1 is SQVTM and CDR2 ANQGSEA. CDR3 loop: CSVESWRSRWATWEQYF. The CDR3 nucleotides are TGCAGCGTTGAATCCTGGCGTAGTAGGTGGGCTACGTGGGAGCAGTACTTC.

CDR3 bases: TGTGCCAGCAGTTACCGGGGTGTCAACTACAATGAGCAGTTCTTC. It specifies CASSYRGVNYNEQFF. V and J are TRBV6-5 and TRBJ2-1, with D possibly matching TRBD2 (5 bases). This CDR3 has 15 amino acids. V shed 2 bases and J shed 3 bases, with 11 bases lying between them. Germline-derived CDR1 and CDR2 are MNHEY and SVGAGI.

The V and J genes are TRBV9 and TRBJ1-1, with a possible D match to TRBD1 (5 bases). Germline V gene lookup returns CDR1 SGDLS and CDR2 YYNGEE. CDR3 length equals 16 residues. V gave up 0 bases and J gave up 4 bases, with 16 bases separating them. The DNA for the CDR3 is TGTGCCAGCAGCGTAGCTACGGGAGGGGTGTCCACTGAAGCTTTCTTT. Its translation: CASSVATGGVSTEAFF.